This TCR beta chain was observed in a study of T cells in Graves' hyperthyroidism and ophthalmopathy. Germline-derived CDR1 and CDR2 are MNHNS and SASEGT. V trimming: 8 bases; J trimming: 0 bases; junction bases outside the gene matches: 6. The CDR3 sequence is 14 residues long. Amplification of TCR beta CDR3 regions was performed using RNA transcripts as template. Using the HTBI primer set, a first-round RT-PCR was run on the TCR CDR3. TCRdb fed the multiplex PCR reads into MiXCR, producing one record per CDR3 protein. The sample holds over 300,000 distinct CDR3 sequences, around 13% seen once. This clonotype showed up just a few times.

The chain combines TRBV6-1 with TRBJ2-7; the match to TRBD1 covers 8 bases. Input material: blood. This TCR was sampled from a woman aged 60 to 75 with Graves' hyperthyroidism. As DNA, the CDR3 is TGTGCCAGCCTTGACAGGGGACGCTCCTACGAGCAGTACTTC. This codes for CASLDRGRSYEQYF.